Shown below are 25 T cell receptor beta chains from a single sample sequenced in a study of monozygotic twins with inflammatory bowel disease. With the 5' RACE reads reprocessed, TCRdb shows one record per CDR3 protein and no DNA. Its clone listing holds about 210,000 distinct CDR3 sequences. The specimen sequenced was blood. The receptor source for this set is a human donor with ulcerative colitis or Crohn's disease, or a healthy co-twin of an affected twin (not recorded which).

The chain's CDR3 is CASSLGTAVPYGYTF. The rearrangement uses TRBV7-9 and TRBJ1-2; lacking DNA, the TRBD1 call made by TCRdb goes unchecked. The CDR3 is 15 amino acids. Germline CDR1 reads SEHNR; CDR2 reads FQNEAQ (reference sequence).

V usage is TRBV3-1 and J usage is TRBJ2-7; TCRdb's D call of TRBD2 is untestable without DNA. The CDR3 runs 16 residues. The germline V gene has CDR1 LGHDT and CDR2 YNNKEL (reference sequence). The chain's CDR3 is CASSLNSGSDSYEQYF.

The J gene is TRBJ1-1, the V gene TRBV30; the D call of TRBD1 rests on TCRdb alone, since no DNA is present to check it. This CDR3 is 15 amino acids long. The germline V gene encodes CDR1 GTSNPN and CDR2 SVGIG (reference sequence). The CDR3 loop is CAWSHREEGRTEAFF.

CDR3 sequence reads: CASGWGGYYDEQYF. This chain uses TRBV6-6 with TRBJ2-7; lacking DNA, the TRBD1 call made by TCRdb goes unchecked. This CDR3 has 14 residues. Germline values: CDR1 MNHNY, CDR2 SVGAGI (reference sequence).

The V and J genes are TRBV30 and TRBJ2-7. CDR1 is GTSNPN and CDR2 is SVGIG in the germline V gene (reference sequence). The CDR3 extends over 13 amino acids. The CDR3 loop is CAWTQSLGSEQYF.

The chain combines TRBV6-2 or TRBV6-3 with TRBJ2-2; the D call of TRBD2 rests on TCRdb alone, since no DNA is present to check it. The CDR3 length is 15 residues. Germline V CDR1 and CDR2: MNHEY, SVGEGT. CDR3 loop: CASLAGRSWTGELFF.

The CDR3: CASSENNQPQHF. The chain uses TRBV6-1 and TRBJ1-5. The CDR3 extends over 12 amino acids. Per germline, CDR1 MNHNS and CDR2 SASEGT.

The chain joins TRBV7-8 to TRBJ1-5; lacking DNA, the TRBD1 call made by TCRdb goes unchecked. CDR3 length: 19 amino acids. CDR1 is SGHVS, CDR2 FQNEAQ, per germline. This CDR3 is CASSQTGGYDRKGNQPQHF.

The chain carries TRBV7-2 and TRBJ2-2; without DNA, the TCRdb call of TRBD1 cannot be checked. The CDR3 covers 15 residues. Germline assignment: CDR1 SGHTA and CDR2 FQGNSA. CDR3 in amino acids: CASSTIGPPSGELFF. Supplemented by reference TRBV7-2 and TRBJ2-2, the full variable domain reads GAGVSQSPSNKVTEKGKDVELRCDPISGHTALYWYRQSLGQGLEFLIYFQGNSAPDKSGLPSDRFSAERTGGSVSTLTIQRTQQEDSAVYLCASSTIGPPSGELFFGEGSRLTVL.

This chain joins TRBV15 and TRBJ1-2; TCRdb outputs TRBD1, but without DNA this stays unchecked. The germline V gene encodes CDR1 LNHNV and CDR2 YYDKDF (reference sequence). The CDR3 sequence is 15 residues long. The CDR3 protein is CATSTPQGLNYGYTF.

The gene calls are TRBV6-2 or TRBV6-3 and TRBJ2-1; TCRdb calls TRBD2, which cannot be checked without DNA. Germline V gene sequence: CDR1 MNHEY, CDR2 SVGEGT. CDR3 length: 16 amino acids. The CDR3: CASSSWTSGRHNEQFF.

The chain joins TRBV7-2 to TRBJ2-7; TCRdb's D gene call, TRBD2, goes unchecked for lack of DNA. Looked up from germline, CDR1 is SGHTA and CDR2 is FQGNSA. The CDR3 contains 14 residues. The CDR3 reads CASSFGLAGDEQYF.

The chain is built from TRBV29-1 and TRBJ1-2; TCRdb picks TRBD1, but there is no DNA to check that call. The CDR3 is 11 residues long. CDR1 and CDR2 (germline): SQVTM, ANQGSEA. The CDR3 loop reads CSVERGPLVDF. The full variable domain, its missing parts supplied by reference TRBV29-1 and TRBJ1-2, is SAVISQKPSRDICQRGTSLTIQCQVDSQVTMMFWYRQQPGQSLTLIATANQGSEATYESGFVIDKFPISRPNLTFSTLTVSNMSPEDSSIYLCSVERGPLVDFGSGTRLTVV.

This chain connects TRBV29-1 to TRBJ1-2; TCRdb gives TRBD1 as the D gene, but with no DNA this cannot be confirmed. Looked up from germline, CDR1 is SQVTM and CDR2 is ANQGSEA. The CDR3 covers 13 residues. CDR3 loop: CSVEPTGVYGYTF.

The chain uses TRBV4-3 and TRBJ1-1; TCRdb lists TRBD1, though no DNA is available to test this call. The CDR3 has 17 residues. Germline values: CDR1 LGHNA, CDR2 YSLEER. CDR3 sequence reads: CASSQGLPVGAGTEAFF.

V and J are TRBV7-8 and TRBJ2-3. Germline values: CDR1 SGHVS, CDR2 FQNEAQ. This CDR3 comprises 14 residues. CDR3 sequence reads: CASSLTGPTDTQYF.

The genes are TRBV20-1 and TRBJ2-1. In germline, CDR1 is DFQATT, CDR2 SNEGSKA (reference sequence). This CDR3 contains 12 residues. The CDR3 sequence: CSARNGDNERFF.

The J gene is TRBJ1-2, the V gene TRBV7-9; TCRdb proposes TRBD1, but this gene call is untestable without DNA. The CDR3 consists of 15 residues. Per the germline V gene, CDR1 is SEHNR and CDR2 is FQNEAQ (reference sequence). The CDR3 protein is CASSPLQGPSYGYTF.

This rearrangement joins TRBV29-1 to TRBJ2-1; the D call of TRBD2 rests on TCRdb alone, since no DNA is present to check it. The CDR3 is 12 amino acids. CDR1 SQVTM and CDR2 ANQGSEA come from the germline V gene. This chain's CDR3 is CSVESGDNEQFF.

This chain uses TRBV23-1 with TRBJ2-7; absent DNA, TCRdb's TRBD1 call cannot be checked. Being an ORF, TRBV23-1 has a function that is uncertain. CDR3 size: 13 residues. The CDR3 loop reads CASSHPDSYEQYF.

This CDR3 reads CSSGAVWNEQYF. The chain has TRBV20-1 and TRBJ2-7; there is no DNA to check the TCRdb D call of TRBD1. The CDR3 runs to 12 residues. Germline V CDR1 and CDR2: DFQATT, SNEGSKA (reference sequence).

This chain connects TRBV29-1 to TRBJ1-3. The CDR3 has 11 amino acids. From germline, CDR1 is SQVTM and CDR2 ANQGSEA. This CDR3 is CSASQGNTIYF. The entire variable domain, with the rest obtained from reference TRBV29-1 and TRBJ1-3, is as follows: SAVISQKPSRDICQRGTSLTIQCQVDSQVTMMFWYRQQPGQSLTLIATANQGSEATYESGFVIDKFPISRPNLTFSTLTVSNMSPEDSSIYLCSASQGNTIYFGEGSWLTVV.

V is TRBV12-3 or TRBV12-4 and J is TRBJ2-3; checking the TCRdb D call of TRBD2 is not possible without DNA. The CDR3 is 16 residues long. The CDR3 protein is CASSPVPSGGADTQYF.

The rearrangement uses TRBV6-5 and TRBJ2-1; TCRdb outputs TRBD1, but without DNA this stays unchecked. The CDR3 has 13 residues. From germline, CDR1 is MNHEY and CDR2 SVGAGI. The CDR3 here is CASRGAYYNEQFF.

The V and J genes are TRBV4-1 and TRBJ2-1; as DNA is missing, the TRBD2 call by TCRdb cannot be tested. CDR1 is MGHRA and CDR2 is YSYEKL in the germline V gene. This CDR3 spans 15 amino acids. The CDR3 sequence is CASSLGRVSYNEQFF.